Given below is one T cell receptor (delta chain) in context. A clone one base away is much larger, so this may be a read error. The data were obtained in a study of gamma-delta chains in newborns, infants, children. Study as a whole: Polyclonal expansion of innate γδ T cells after birth follows microbial exposure.

Germline loops: CDR1 GEAIGNYY, CDR2 EKD. This CDR3 is 17 amino acids long. TCRdb re-called clones from the reads using CATT. Counted here are thousands of delta-chain clones, 5.2% occurring once; the ten biggest clones make up about 6.5%. The gene calls are TRDV2 and TRDJ3; tentatively, D is TRDD3 (6 bases). The sample taken for sequencing was blood. This receptor was identified in a child who was a newborn, infant or young child, either healthy, febrile or measles-vaccinated (not recorded which). Written as DNA, the CDR3 is TGTGCCTGTGACGCGATACGGCGCTCCTGGGACACCCGACGGATGTTTTTC. Encoded protein: CACDAIRRSWDTRRMFF.